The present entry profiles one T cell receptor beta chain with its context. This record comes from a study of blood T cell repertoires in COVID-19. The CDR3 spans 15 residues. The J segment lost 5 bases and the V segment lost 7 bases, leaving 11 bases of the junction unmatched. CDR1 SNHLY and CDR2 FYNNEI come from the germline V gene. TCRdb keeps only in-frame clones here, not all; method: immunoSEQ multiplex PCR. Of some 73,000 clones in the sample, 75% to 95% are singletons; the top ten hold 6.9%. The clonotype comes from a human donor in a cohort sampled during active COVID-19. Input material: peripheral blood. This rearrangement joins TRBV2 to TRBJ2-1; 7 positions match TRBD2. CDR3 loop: CASTPGGLGDNEQFF. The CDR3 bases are TGTGCCAGCACTCCGGGAGGCCTAGGGGACAATGAGCAGTTCTTC.